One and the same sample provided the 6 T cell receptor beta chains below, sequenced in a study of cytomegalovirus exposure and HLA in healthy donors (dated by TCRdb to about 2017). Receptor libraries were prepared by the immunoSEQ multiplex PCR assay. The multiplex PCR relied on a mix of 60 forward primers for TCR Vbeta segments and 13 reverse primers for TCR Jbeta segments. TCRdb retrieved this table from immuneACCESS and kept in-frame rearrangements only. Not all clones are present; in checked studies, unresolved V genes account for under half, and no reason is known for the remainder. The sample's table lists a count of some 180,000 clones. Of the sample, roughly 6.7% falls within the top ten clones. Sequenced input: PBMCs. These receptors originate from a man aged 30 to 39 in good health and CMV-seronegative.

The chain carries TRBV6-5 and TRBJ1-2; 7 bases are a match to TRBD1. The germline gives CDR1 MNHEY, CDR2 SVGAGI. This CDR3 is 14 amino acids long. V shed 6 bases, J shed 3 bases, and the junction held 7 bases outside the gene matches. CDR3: CASSSDRVYYGYTF. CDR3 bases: TGTGCCAGCAGCTCCGACAGGGTGTACTATGGCTACACCTTC.

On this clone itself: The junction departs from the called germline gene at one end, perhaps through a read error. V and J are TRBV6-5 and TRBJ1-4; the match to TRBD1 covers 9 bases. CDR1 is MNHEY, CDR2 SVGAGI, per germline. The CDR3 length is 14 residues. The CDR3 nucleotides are TGTACCAGCAGTTACGGGACAGGGATTGAAAAACTGTTTTTT. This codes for CTSSYGTGIEKLFF.

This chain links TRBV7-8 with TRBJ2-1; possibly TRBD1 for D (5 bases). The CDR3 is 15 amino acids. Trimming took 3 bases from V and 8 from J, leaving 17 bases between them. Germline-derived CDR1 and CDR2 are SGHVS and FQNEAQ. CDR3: CASSFMPGYFYEQFF. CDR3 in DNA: TGTGCCAGCAGCTTCATGCCAGGGTACTTTTATGAGCAGTTCTTC.

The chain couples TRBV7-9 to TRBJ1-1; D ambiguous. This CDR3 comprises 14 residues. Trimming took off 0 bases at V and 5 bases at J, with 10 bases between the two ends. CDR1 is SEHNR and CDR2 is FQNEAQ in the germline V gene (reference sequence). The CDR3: CASSLARARTEAFF. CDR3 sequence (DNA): TGTGCCAGCAGCTTAGCCCGCGCGAGAACTGAAGCTTTCTTT.

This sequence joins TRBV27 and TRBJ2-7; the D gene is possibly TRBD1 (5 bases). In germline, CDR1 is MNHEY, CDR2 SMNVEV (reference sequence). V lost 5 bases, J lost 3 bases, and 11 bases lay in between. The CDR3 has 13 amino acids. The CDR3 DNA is TGTGCCAGCAGTACCAGGGTTCTCTACGAGCAGTACTTC. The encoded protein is CASSTRVLYEQYF.

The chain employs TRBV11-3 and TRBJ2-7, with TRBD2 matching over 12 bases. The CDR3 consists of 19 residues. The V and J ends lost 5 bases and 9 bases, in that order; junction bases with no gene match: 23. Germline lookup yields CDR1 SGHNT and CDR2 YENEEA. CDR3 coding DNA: TGTGCCAGCAGCCCGGGGACAGGGCTCGGCCTAGCGGGAGGGTCTGTGCAGTACTTC. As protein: CASSPGTGLGLAGGSVQYF.